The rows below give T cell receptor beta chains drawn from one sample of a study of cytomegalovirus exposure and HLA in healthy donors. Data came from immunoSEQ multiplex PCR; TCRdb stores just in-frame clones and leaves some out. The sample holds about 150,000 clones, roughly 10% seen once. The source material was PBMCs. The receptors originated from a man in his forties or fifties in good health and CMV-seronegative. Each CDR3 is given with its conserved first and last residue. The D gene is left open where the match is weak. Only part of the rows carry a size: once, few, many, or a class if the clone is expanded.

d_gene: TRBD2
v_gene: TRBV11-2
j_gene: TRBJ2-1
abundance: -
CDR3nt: TGTGCCAGCACCCAGGGGGGAACTAGCGGGAGAATTGACAATGAGCAGTTCTTC
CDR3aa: CASTQGGTSGRIDNEQFF

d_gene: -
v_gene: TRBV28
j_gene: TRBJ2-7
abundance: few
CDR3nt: TGTGCCTGGGGGAGGACCTACGAGCAGTACTTC
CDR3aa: CAWGRTYEQYF

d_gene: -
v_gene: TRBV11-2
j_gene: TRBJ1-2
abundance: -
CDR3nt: TGTGCCAGCAGCACAATTATGGTCGTTGGCTACACCTTC
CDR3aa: CASSTIMVVGYTF

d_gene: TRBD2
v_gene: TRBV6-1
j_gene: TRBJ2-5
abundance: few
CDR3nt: TGTGCCAGCAGTGAAACTAGCGGGGGGCAAGAGACCCAGTACTTC
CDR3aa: CASSETSGGQETQYF

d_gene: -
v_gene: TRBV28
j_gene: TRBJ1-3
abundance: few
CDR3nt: TGTGCCAGCAGTTTATACCCGGGCTCTGGAAACACCATATATTTT
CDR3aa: CASSLYPGSGNTIYF

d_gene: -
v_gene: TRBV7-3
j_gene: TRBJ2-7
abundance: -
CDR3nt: TGTGCCAGCAGCTTAGGACAGAATTCCTACGAGCAGTACTTC
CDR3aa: CASSLGQNSYEQYF

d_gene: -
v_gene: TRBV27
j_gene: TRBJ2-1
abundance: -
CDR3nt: TGTGCCAGCAGTTTATCGCCAGGGAGGTTCAATGAGCAGTTCTTC
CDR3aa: CASSLSPGRFNEQFF

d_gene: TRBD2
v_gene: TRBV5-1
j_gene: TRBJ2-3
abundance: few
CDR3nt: TGCGCCAGCAGCTTGGCCGGGGCTAGCGGGGCGGGAGATACGCAGTATTTT
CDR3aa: CASSLAGASGAGDTQYF

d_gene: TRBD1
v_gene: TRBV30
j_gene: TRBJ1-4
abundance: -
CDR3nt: TGTGCCTGGAACCGGGACAGAATAAATGAAAAACTGCTTTTT
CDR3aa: CAWNRDRINEKLLF

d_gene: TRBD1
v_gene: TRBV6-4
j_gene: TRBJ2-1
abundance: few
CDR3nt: TGTGCCAGCAGTCCCACAGGGGGTAATGAGCAGTTCTTC
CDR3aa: CASSPTGGNEQFF